This is a list of T cell receptor beta chains from one sample in a study of blood T cell repertoires in COVID-19. TCRdb keeps only in-frame clones here, not all; method: immunoSEQ multiplex PCR. The sample holds a few hundred thousand clones, around 85% seen once. What was sequenced was peripheral blood. The receptors originated from a human donor in a cohort sampled during active COVID-19. Both conserved end residues are part of each CDR3. Fields, in order: D gene, clone size, V gene, J gene, CDR3 DNA, CDR3 protein. D genes are given only for firm matches. A row's size may be missing; if present it is once, few, many or a size class.

D: -
size: -
V: TRBV5-4
J: TRBJ2-5
DNA: TGTGCCAGCAGCTTGGCACCGGGGGAGACCCAGTACTTC
CDR3: CASSLAPGETQYF

D: -
size: -
V: TRBV9
J: TRBJ1-1
DNA: TGTGCCAGCAGCGTAGATTCTCGGGGTGTAGCTTTCTTT
CDR3: CASSVDSRGVAFF

D: -
size: -
V: TRBV5-5
J: TRBJ2-2
DNA: TGTGCCAGCAGCACCCCGGGACAGAACACCGGGGAGCTGTTTTTT
CDR3: CASSTPGQNTGELFF

D: -
size: -
V: TRBV30
J: TRBJ1-5
DNA: TGTGCCTGGAGTGTACAGGGCGGTTATCAGCCCCAGCATTTT
CDR3: CAWSVQGGYQPQHF

D: -
size: -
V: TRBV12-5
J: TRBJ1-1
DNA: TGTGCTAGTGGTTTGGTACCATTAGACAAAGGCACTGAAGCTTTCTTT
CDR3: CASGLVPLDKGTEAFF

D: -
size: -
V: TRBV11-2
J: TRBJ1-3
DNA: TGTGCCAGCAGCTCCAACAGACTAAGCTCTGGAAACACCATATATTTT
CDR3: CASSSNRLSSGNTIYF

D: -
size: -
V: TRBV5-1
J: TRBJ2-3
DNA: TGCGCCAGCAGCTCACAGGGATGGGACACAGATACGCAGTATTTT
CDR3: CASSSQGWDTDTQYF

D: TRBD1
size: -
V: TRBV11-2
J: TRBJ1-1
DNA: TGTGCCAGCAGCTTAGCCGGGACAGGGGGCCTTGAAGCTTTCTTT
CDR3: CASSLAGTGGLEAFF

D: TRBD1
size: -
V: TRBV27
J: TRBJ2-1
DNA: TGTGCCAGCCGGACAGGGGGCACTTACAATGAGCAGTTCTTC
CDR3: CASRTGGTYNEQFF

D: TRBD1
size: -
V: TRBV4-1
J: TRBJ2-7
DNA: TGCGCCAGCAGGCCCGGGACAGGACCCTACGAGCAGTACTTC
CDR3: CASRPGTGPYEQYF

D: -
size: few
V: TRBV12-3/TRBV12-4
J: TRBJ1-4
DNA: TGTGCCAGTCGGGGGGAGATGACTGAAAAACTGTTTTTT
CDR3: CASRGEMTEKLFF

D: TRBD1
size: -
V: TRBV30
J: TRBJ1-5
DNA: TGTGCCTGGAGTGGAAGACAGGGGGACATGGGGCCCCAGCATTTT
CDR3: CAWSGRQGDMGPQHF

D: -
size: -
V: TRBV7-9
J: TRBJ1-1
DNA: TGTGCCAGCAGGAGGGGGTTTGAAGCTTTCTTT
CDR3: CASRRGFEAFF

D: -
size: -
V: TRBV11-2
J: TRBJ2-3
DNA: TGTGCCAGCAGCTTAGTAGCAGATACGCAGTATTTT
CDR3: CASSLVADTQYF

D: -
size: -
V: TRBV10-2
J: TRBJ2-7
DNA: TGCGCCAGCAGTGAGTCCGTCTACGAGCAGTACTTC
CDR3: CASSESVYEQYF

D: -
size: -
V: TRBV21-1
J: TRBJ2-2
DNA: TGTGCCAGCAGCGTGTCAGGGGGCGGATTGTCCGGGGAGCTGTTTTTT
CDR3: CASSVSGGGLSGELFF

D: -
size: once
V: TRBV19
J: TRBJ2-2
DNA: TGTGCCAGTAGTACTCCCCCCGGGGAGCTGTTTTTT
CDR3: CASSTPPGELFF

D: TRBD1
size: -
V: TRBV11-1
J: TRBJ1-1
DNA: TGTGCCAGCAGCTGGCGACAGGGTAAGACTGAAGCTTTCTTT
CDR3: CASSWRQGKTEAFF

D: -
size: -
V: TRBV5-6
J: TRBJ1-6
DNA: TGTGCCAGCAGCTGGCGGGGACTCAATTCACCCCTCCACTTT
CDR3: CASSWRGLNSPLHF

D: -
size: -
V: TRBV6-5
J: TRBJ1-6
DNA: TGTGCCAGCAGTCTCGTCCTTTCTTTAAATTCACCCCTCCACTTT
CDR3: CASSLVLSLNSPLHF

D: -
size: -
V: TRBV18
J: TRBJ1-1
DNA: TGTGCCAGCTCACCGGCACCGATGAACACTGAAGCTTTCTTT
CDR3: CASSPAPMNTEAFF

D: -
size: -
V: TRBV5-1
J: TRBJ1-2
DNA: TGCGCCAGCAGCTTGGCGGGGGGGAACTATGGCTACACCTTC
CDR3: CASSLAGGNYGYTF

D: -
size: -
V: TRBV5-1
J: TRBJ1-6
DNA: TGCGCCAGCAGCTTGGGACAGACGGGTTCACCCCTCCACTTT
CDR3: CASSLGQTGSPLHF

D: -
size: -
V: TRBV27
J: TRBJ2-1
DNA: TGTGCCAGCAGTTTAGGGGCGGGAAAGACCTACAATGAGCAGTTCTTC
CDR3: CASSLGAGKTYNEQFF

D: -
size: -
V: TRBV11-2
J: TRBJ1-2
DNA: TGTGCCAGCAGCTACGCGGACAGTGCGGGCTACACCTTC
CDR3: CASSYADSAGYTF

D: -
size: -
V: TRBV24-1
J: TRBJ1-5
DNA: TGTGCCACCAGTGACCGGGATCAGCCCCAGCATTTT
CDR3: CATSDRDQPQHF

D: TRBD1
size: -
V: TRBV6-5
J: TRBJ1-6
DNA: TGTGCCAGCAGCTCCACAGGGGGCAGCGATTCACCCCTCCACTTT
CDR3: CASSSTGGSDSPLHF

D: -
size: -
V: TRBV7-6
J: TRBJ1-5
DNA: TGTGCCAGCAGCTTATCAGCGGAGTCGGGTCAGCCCCAGCATTTT
CDR3: CASSLSAESGQPQHF

D: TRBD1
size: -
V: TRBV7-3
J: TRBJ2-7
DNA: TGTGCCAGCAGCTTAGGACAGGGGAGCTCCTACGAGCAGTACTTC
CDR3: CASSLGQGSSYEQYF

D: TRBD2
size: -
V: TRBV11-3
J: TRBJ2-2
DNA: TGTGCCAGCAGCTTAGAACTAGCGGGCTACACCGGGGAGCTGTTTTTT
CDR3: CASSLELAGYTGELFF

D: -
size: -
V: TRBV9
J: TRBJ2-2
DNA: TGTGCCAGCAGCGTAGCGTGCTGGGGGCCGGCCACCGGGGAGCTGTTTTTT
CDR3: CASSVACWGPATGELFF

D: -
size: once
V: TRBV4-1
J: TRBJ1-5
DNA: TGCGCCAGCAGCCAAGATCCAGGGCAGACTCTTCAGCCCCAGCATTTT
CDR3: CASSQDPGQTLQPQHF

D: -
size: -
V: TRBV6-5
J: TRBJ2-3
DNA: TGTGCCAGCCGGCGCGGGTCAACAGATACGCAGTATTTT
CDR3: CASRRGSTDTQYF

D: TRBD2
size: -
V: TRBV3-1/TRBV3-2
J: TRBJ2-3
DNA: TGTGCCAGCAGCCACTCAGCGGGGGGGCCTACAGATACGCAGTATTTT
CDR3: CASSHSAGGPTDTQYF

D: TRBD1
size: once
V: TRBV18
J: TRBJ1-4
DNA: TGTGCCAGCTCACAAAGGGGGCGCGGCCATTCGGATGAAAAACTGTTTTTT
CDR3: CASSQRGRGHSDEKLFF

D: -
size: -
V: TRBV3-1/TRBV3-2
J: TRBJ2-3
DNA: TGTGCCAGCAGCCAGGGAGGGGGGAGAGATACGCAGTATTTT
CDR3: CASSQGGGRDTQYF

D: TRBD1
size: -
V: TRBV7-9
J: TRBJ2-7
DNA: TGTGCCAGCAGCCCACCGGAACAGGGGGTCTACGAGCAGTACTTC
CDR3: CASSPPEQGVYEQYF